Presented here are 30 T cell receptor beta chains from one specimen sequenced in a study of blood T cell repertoires in COVID-19. This table comes from immunoSEQ multiplex PCR, and its TCRdb copy is limited to in-frame clones, with some not included. The data hold 190,000 or so clones, with approximately 80% observed a single time. The material sequenced was peripheral blood. Every receptor here comes from a man aged 45-65 years who had recovered from COVID-19.

CDR3 DNA sequence: TGTGCCACCGGCGTACAGGGGCGTAGGACAGATACGCAGTATTTT. It specifies CATGVQGRRTDTQYF. The chain recombines TRBV24-1 with TRBJ2-3, with TRBD1 matching 7 bases. The CDR3 has 15 amino acids. In germline, CDR1 is KGHDR, CDR2 SFDVKD. V lost 9 bases to trimming and J lost 3 bases; unmatched junction nucleotides: 11.

This CDR3 reads CAWARQERLHF. Here the CDR3 DNA reads TGTGCCTGGGCTAGACAGGAGAGACTCCACTTT. The chain combines TRBV30 with TRBJ1-6, with D perhaps TRBD1 (6 bases). The ends were cut back, 5 bases at V and 16 bases at J, with 15 bases in the middle. Germline V gene lookup returns CDR1 GTSNPN and CDR2 SVGIG (reference sequence). This CDR3 comprises 11 residues.

CDR3 nucleotide sequence: TGTGCCAGCTCAAAAGGGACAGTTGGACAGCCCCAGCATTTT. This codes for CASSKGTVGQPQHF. The chain is built from TRBV18 and TRBJ1-5; TRBD1 aligns across 7 bases. The germline gives CDR1 KGHSH, CDR2 LQKENI. Germline trimming cut 5 bases from V and 7 bases from J; bases unmatched to any gene: 8. The CDR3 has 14 residues.

V gene TRBV2 combines with J gene TRBJ2-1; D may be TRBD2 (6 bases). The CDR3 has 13 amino acids. V was cut by 8 bases and J by 4 bases, with 12 bases left in between. Germline CDR1 SNHLY, CDR2 FYNNEI. In nucleotides, the CDR3 is TGTGCCAGCTCCCCGGGGGATTACAATGAGCAGTTCTTC. Amino acids: CASSPGDYNEQFF.

The chain links TRBV12-5 to TRBJ2-3, with D possibly matching TRBD2 (5 bases). Germline values: CDR1 LGHNT, CDR2 FRNRAP. Trimming removed 7 bases at V and 2 bases at J, with 10 bases between. The CDR3 is 13 amino acids. CDR3 in amino acids: CASAPGNTDTQYF. The CDR3 nucleotides read TGTGCTAGTGCTCCGGGGAACACAGATACGCAGTATTTT.

This chain links TRBV11-2 with TRBJ2-7; possibly TRBD2 for D (5 bases). The CDR3 is made up of 11 amino acids. The V gene lost 7 bases and the J gene lost 9 bases, with 13 bases spanning the gap. Germline CDR1 SGHAT, CDR2 FQNNGV. The CDR3 spells CASTSDEGQYF. The DNA of the CDR3 is TGTGCCAGCACTTCGGACGAGGGGCAGTACTTC.

V usage is TRBV7-2 and J usage is TRBJ2-7; TRBD2 matches at 10 bases. Per the germline V gene, CDR1 is SGHTA and CDR2 is FQGNSA. J lost 1 base, V lost 5 bases, and 5 bases had no gene match. The CDR3 spans 15 residues. The CDR3 DNA reads as TGTGCCAGCAGCCCCCGAGCGGGAGGGTCCTACGAGCAGTACTTC. As protein: CASSPRAGGSYEQYF.

This chain links TRBV7-9 with TRBJ1-3; the D gene is possibly TRBD1 (6 bases). V lost 5 bases and J 2 bases, leaving 13 bases between the germline ends. The germline CDR1 and CDR2 sequences are SEHNR and FQNEAQ (reference sequence). The CDR3 length is 15 residues. The chain's CDR3 is CASSNYRDTGNTIYF. DNA of the CDR3: TGTGCCAGCAGCAATTACAGGGATACTGGAAACACCATATATTTT.

The sample holds a few counts of this clone. This rearrangement joins TRBV5-1 to TRBJ2-2; unclear D gene. Trimming removed 1 base at V and 3 bases at J, with 7 bases between. Per germline, CDR1 SGHRS and CDR2 YFSETQ. This CDR3 spans 14 amino acids. The CDR3 region has the DNA TGCGCCAGCAGCTTGTATACGGACACCGGGGAGCTGTTTTTT. Its protein product is CASSLYTDTGELFF.

The rearrangement links TRBV25-1 to TRBJ2-7; TRBD2 matches 10 bases. CDR1 and CDR2 (germline): MGHDK, SYGVNS. The CDR3 runs 17 residues. J gave up 5 bases and V 7 bases, and 17 bases lay outside the gene matches. In DNA, the CDR3 is TGTGCCAGCACCTCTGGGGCTAGCGGGAGTCTCGGCGACGAGCAGTACTTC. It is translated as CASTSGASGSLGDEQYF.

The chain uses TRBV28 and TRBJ1-1; 8 bases map to TRBD1. Germline trimming cut 4 bases from V and 5 bases from J; bases unmatched to any gene: 9. The CDR3 length is 15 residues. CDR1 is MDHEN and CDR2 is SYDVKM in the germline V gene. The CDR3 DNA is TGTGCCAGCAGTTCCACCCAGGGGGCAAAGACTGAAGCTTTCTTT. Encoded protein: CASSSTQGAKTEAFF.

CDR3 residues: CASGLYLSTFEEPFYNEQFF. The CDR3 DNA follows: TGTGCTAGTGGTTTGTATCTTAGTACCTTTGAAGAACCTTTTTACAATGAGCAGTTCTTC. The J gene is TRBJ2-1, the V gene TRBV12-5; no definite D call. The CDR3 covers 20 residues. Germline-derived CDR1 and CDR2 are LGHNT and FRNRAP. Between the trimmed V and J ends, which lost 2 bases and 4 bases, there was a span of 27 bases.

The chain recombines TRBV7-3 with TRBJ2-7; a weak D match, TRBD2 (6 bases). The CDR3 spans 13 residues. V gave up 1 base and J gave up 3 bases, with 7 bases separating them. From germline, CDR1 is SGHTA and CDR2 FQGTGA. CDR3 region: CASSLIGGYEQYF. CDR3 bases: TGTGCCAGCAGCTTAATCGGGGGCTACGAGCAGTACTTC.

The chain combines TRBV6-5 with TRBJ2-2; 8 bases fit TRBD1. The CDR3 extends over 15 amino acids. CDR1 and CDR2 from the germline V gene are MNHEY and SVGAGI. Trimming took 6 bases from V and 1 from J; bases not matched to a gene: 4. CDR3 protein: CASRDGTGNTGELFF. As DNA, the CDR3 is TGTGCCAGCAGAGACGGGACAGGGAACACCGGGGAGCTGTTTTTT.

The genes are TRBV7-3 and TRBJ2-1; D might be TRBD2 (5 bases). Trimming pared 2 bases from V and 12 bases from J, leaving 14 bases between. Germline CDR1 is SGHTA and CDR2 is FQGTGA. The CDR3 contains 13 residues. CDR3 region: CASSLSTGSTQFF. The CDR3 DNA reads as TGTGCCAGCAGCTTATCAACGGGGTCCACGCAGTTCTTC.

The chain carries TRBV19 and TRBJ1-5; 8 positions match TRBD1. In germline, CDR1 is LNHDA, CDR2 SQIVND (reference sequence). The CDR3 loop spans 14 amino acids. The junction had 6 bases not matched to a gene; V was cut back by 5 bases and J by 6 bases. The CDR3 coding sequence is TGTGCCAGTAGTCATGACAGGGGAGGTCAGCCCCAGCATTTT. It codes for CASSHDRGGQPQHF.

The chain links TRBV14 to TRBJ2-7, with 7 bases lining up with TRBD2. This CDR3 is built from 15 residues. CDR1 is SGHDN, CDR2 FVKESK, per germline. V shed 2 bases and J 2 bases; nucleotides not matched to a gene: 6. CDR3 in DNA: TGTGCCAGCAGCCAACGCGCTAGCGGTACCTACGAGCAGTACTTC. Protein product: CASSQRASGTYEQYF.

The chain uses TRBV29-1 and TRBJ1-2; TRBD1 matches 8 bases. The germline V gene encodes CDR1 SQVTM and CDR2 ANQGSEA. There are 14 residues in the CDR3. V gave up 0 bases and J gave up 7 bases; unmatched junction bases: 7. CDR3 sequence: CSVEDWWDRTGYTF. In DNA, the CDR3 is TGCAGCGTTGAAGATTGGTGGGACAGGACTGGCTACACCTTC.

This clone was observed a few times. This chain links TRBV4-1 with TRBJ1-2; 7 bases are shared with TRBD1. The V and J ends lost 3 bases and 5 bases, in that order; junction bases with no gene match: 12. This CDR3 spans 16 amino acids. CDR1 is MGHRA and CDR2 is YSYEKL in the germline V gene. This chain's CDR3 is CASSHDTGVPSYGYTF. In DNA, the CDR3 is TGCGCCAGCAGCCATGACACAGGGGTGCCTTCGTATGGCTACACCTTC.

The J gene is TRBJ2-1, the V gene TRBV7-3; D remains ambiguous. Germline loops: CDR1 SGHTA, CDR2 FQGTGA. Deletions cut 5 bases from V and 0 bases from J, with 8 bases between. The CDR3 totals 14 residues. The DNA for the CDR3 is TGTGCCAGCAGCATTAGAGGCTCCTACAATGAGCAGTTCTTC. Amino acids: CASSIRGSYNEQFF. Using reference TRBV7-3 and TRBJ2-1 for the parts outside the CDR3, the full variable domain is GAGVSQTPSNKVTEKGKYVELRCDPISGHTALYWYRQSLGQGPEFLIYFQGTGAADDSGLPNDRFFAVRPEGSVSTLKIQRTERGDSAVYLCASSIRGSYNEQFFGPGTRLTVL.

Comment on this clone: One end of the junction does not line up with germline, which may come from a read error. This chain connects TRBV9 to TRBJ1-1, with TRBD1 identical over 9 bases. The CDR3 consists of 16 residues. Germline V gene lookup returns CDR1 SGDLS and CDR2 YYNGEE. DNA of the CDR3: TGTGCCAGCAGCCCGTGGGACAGGGCGGTGAATACTGAAGCTTTCTTT. Its protein product is CASSPWDRAVNTEAFF.

V and J are TRBV9 and TRBJ2-2; 13 bases agree with TRBD2. CDR3 size: 16 residues. The junction had 6 bases not matched to a gene; V was cut back by 4 bases and J by 6 bases. The germline CDR1 and CDR2 sequences are SGDLS and YYNGEE. The DNA of the CDR3 is TGTGCCAGCAGCACTACGACTAGCGGGAGGCCCGGGGAGCTGTTTTTT. Protein product: CASSTTTSGRPGELFF.

The J gene is TRBJ1-5, the V gene TRBV28, with no clear D. Germline V CDR1 and CDR2: MDHEN, SYDVKM. CDR3 length equals 17 residues. V lost 1 base and J lost 1, with 14 bases in between. The CDR3 sequence: CASSLSGSLWSNQPQHF. Here the CDR3 DNA reads TGTGCCAGCAGTTTATCGGGGTCTCTTTGGAGCAATCAGCCCCAGCATTTT. The full variable domain, with the rest looked up from reference TRBV28 and TRBJ1-5, is DVKVTQSSRYLVKRTGEKVFLECVQDMDHENMFWYRQDPGLGLRLIYFSYDVKMKEKGDIPEGYSVSREKKERFSLILESASTNQTSMYLCASSLSGSLWSNQPQHFGDGTRLSIL.

This clone was recorded once. The CDR3 nucleotides are TGTGCCAGCAGCACCCGACAGGGGGATCAGCCCCAGCATTTT. Translating gives CASSTRQGDQPQHF. This chain joins TRBV7-2 and TRBJ1-5, with 9 bases matching TRBD1. The trim removed 5 bases at V and 5 bases at J, leaving 4 bases unmatched. The CDR3 extends over 14 amino acids. Germline CDR1 is SGHTA and CDR2 is FQGNSA.

This clone was seen a handful of times. The chain combines TRBV28 with TRBJ1-5, with TRBD1 identical over 9 bases. The CDR3 length is 14 residues. Trimming removed 6 bases from V and 6 bases from J; junction bases left unmatched: 6. The germline CDR1 and CDR2 sequences are MDHEN and SYDVKM. This chain's CDR3 is CASSLTGGFQPQHF. CDR3 DNA sequence: TGTGCCAGCAGCCTGACAGGGGGATTTCAGCCCCAGCATTTT.

This clone was recorded once. The rearrangement links TRBV7-2 to TRBJ2-1; a possible D gene is TRBD2 (7 bases). Germline V gene lookup returns CDR1 SGHTA and CDR2 FQGNSA. Trimming took 6 bases from V and 9 from J, leaving 21 bases between them. The CDR3 has 15 residues. The CDR3 DNA sequence: TGTGCCAGCAGACTCCCCGAGGGGGGGAGGGTTGAGCAGTTCTTC. Protein product: CASRLPEGGRVEQFF.

A few counts support this clone. V is TRBV3-1 (or the pseudogene TRBV3-2) and J is TRBJ2-6, with TRBD1 matching over 8 bases. Germline V gene data show CDR1 as LGHDT and CDR2 as YNNKEL (reference sequence). With 6 bases clipped from V and 1 base from J, the junction kept 14 bases outside the gene matches. The CDR3 is made up of 19 amino acids. The CDR3, as DNA: TGTGCCAGCAGTCGGAGATCAGGGGGCGGCTTATCTGGGGCCAACGTCCTGACTTTC. Its translation: CASSRRSGGGLSGANVLTF.

J is TRBJ2-5 and V is TRBV2; 10 bases map to TRBD2. V dropped 2 bases and J dropped 2; count of bases not matched to a gene: 2. Germline CDR1 reads SNHLY; CDR2 reads FYNNEI. This CDR3 has 15 amino acids. CDR3 coding DNA: TGTGCCAGCAGTGAACTAGCGGGGGCTCAAGAGACCCAGTACTTC. This gives the protein CASSELAGAQETQYF.

The chain is built from TRBV10-3 and TRBJ2-1; D may be TRBD2 (6 bases). The V end lost 7 bases, the J end lost 3 bases, and 10 bases lay between the germline ends. Germline V CDR1 and CDR2: ENHRY, SYGVKD. The CDR3 is 13 amino acids. The DNA of the CDR3 is TGTGCCATCAAAGGCGGGATCTACAATGAGCAGTTCTTC. Translated: CAIKGGIYNEQFF.

The chain carries TRBV7-3 and TRBJ2-1; 7 bases match TRBD1. Per germline, CDR1 SGHTA and CDR2 FQGTGA. There are 13 residues in the CDR3. J was trimmed by 1 base and V by 9 bases; bases with no gene match: 3. CDR3 in DNA: TGTGCCAGTAGCAGGGGGTCCTACAATGAGCAGTTCTTC. Protein: CASSRGSYNEQFF.